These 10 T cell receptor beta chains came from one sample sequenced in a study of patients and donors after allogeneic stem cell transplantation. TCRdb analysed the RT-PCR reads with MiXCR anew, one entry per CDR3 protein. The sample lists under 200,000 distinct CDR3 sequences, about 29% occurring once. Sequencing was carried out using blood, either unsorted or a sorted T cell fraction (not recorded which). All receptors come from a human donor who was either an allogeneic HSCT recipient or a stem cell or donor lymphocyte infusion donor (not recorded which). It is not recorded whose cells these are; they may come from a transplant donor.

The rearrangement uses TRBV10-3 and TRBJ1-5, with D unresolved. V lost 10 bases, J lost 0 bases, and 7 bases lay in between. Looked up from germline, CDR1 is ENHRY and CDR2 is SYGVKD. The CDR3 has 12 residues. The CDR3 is CATRASNQPQHF. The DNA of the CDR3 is TGTGCCACCAGAGCTAGCAATCAGCCCCAGCATTTT.

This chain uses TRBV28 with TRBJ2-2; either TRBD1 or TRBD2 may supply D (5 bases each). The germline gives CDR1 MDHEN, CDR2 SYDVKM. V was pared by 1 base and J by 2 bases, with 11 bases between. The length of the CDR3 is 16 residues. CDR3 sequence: CASSLLSRGNTGELFF. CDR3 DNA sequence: TGTGCCAGCAGTTTATTGTCACGGGGCAACACCGGGGAGCTGTTTTTT.

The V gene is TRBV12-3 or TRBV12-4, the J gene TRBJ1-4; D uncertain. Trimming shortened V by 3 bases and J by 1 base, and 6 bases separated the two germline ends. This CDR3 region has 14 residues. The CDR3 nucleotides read TGTGCCAGCAGTTTTTCAGGAACTAATGAAAAACTGTTTTTT. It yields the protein CASSFSGTNEKLFF.

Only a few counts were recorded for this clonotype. The CDR3 region has the DNA TGTGCCAGCAGACCCTCGAGAGGCTACACCTTC. Translated, it gives CASRPSRGYTF. V usage is TRBV27 and J usage is TRBJ1-2, with no clear D. CDR1 and CDR2 from the germline V gene are MNHEY and SMNVEV (reference sequence). V lost 6 bases, J lost 8 bases, and 10 bases lay in between. The CDR3 loop spans 11 amino acids.

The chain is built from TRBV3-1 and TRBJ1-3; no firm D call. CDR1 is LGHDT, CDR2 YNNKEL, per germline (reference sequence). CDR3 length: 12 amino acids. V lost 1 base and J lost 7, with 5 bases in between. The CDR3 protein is CASSQGKNTIYF. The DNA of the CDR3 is TGTGCCAGCAGCCAAGGGAAGAACACCATATATTTT.

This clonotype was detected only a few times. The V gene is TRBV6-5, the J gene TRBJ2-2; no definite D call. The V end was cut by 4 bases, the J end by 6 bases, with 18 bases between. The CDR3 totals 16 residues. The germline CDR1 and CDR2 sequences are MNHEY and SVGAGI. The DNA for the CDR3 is TGTGCCAGCAGTTTACTCGAGGACCCGACTGCCGGGGAGCTGTTTTTT. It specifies CASSLLEDPTAGELFF.

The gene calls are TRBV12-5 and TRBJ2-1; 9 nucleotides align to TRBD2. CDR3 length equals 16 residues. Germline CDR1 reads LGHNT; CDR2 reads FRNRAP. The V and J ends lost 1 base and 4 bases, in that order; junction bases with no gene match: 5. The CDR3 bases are TGTGCTAGTGGTTTGGGGCTAGCGGGATCTTACAATGAGCAGTTCTTC. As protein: CASGLGLAGSYNEQFF.

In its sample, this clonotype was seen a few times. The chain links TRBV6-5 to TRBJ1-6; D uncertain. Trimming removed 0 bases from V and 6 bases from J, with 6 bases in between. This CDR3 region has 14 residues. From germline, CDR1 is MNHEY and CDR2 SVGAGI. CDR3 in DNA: TGTGCCAGCAGTTACTCCTCAGTTAATTCACCCCTCCACTTT. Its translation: CASSYSSVNSPLHF.

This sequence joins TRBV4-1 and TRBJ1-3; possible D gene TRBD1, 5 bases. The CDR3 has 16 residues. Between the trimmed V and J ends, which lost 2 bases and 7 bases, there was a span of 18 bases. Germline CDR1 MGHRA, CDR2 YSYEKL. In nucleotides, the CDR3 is TGCGCCAGCAGCCAAAAGGCCGGGACGGCGGGGAACACCATATATTTT. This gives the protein CASSQKAGTAGNTIYF.

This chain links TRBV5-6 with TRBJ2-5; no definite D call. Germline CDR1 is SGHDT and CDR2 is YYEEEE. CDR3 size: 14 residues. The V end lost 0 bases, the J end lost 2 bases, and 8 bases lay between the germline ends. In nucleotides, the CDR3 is TGTGCCAGCAGCTTGGCCTGGCCACAAGAGACCCAGTACTTC. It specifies CASSLAWPQETQYF.